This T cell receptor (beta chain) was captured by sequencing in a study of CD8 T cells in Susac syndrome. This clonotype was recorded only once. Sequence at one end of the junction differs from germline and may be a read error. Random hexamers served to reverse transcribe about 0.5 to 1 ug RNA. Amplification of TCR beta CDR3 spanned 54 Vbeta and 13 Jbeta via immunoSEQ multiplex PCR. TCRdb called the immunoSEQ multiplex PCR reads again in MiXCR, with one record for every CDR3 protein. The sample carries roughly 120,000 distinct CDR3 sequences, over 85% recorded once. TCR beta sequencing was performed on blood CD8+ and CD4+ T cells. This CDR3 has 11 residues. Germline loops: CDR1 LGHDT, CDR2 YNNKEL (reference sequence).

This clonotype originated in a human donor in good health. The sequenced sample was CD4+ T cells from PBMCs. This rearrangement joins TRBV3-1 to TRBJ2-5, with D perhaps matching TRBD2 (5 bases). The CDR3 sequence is CASSQESQRDF. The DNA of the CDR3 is TGTGCCAGCAGCCAAGAGTCCCAGAGGGACTTC.